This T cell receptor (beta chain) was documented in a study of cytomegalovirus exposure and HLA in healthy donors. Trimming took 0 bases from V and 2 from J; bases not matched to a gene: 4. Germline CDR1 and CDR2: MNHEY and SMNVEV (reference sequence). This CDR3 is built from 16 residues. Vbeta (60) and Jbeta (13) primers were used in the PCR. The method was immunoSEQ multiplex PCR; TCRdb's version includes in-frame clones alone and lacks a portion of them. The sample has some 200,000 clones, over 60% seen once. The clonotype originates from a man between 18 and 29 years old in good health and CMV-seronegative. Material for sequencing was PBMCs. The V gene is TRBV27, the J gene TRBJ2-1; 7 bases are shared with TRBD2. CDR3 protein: CASSLSAGMTYNEQFF. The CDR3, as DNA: TGTGCCAGCAGTTTATCAGCGGGAATGACCTACAATGAGCAGTTCTTC.